These T cell receptor beta chains were read from a single sample in a study of shared clonotypes between healthy human individuals. TCRdb keeps only in-frame clones here, not all; method: immunoSEQ multiplex PCR. The top ten clones hold around 0.38% of a sample with over 2 million clones, around 90% of them seen once. Sequencing was performed on naive CD4+ T cells from PBMCs. The receptors here all came from a man between 18 and 35 years old in good health. Some clones in this sample may be carry-over from other donors' samples. Both conserved end residues are part of each CDR3. D genes are given only for firm matches. For some rows the clone size is stated as once, few or many, or as a class when expanded; others skip it.

TGTGCCAGCAGCTTAGTATTCGGCTACGAGCAGTACTTC CASSLVFGYEQYF - TRBJ2-7 - TRBV7-2
TGTGCCAGCAGTGAAGCGGGACAGGGGGCGAGATACGAGCAGTACTTC CASSEAGQGARYEQYF - TRBJ2-7 TRBD1 TRBV6-1
TGTGCCAGCTCGACAGTCTCTGGAAACACCATATATTTT CASSTVSGNTIYF - TRBJ1-3 - TRBV27
TGCGCCAGCAGCTTGGAGGGGCTAGGAGACGAGCAGTACTTC CASSLEGLGDEQYF - TRBJ2-7 - TRBV5-1
TGTGCCAGCAGCTCGACTCCCGGCGGGAGGGCCTGGGATGAGCAGTTCTTC CASSSTPGGRAWDEQFF - TRBJ2-1 TRBD2 TRBV5-4
TGCAGCGCCAGAACAGGGTCTAACTATGGCTACACCTTC CSARTGSNYGYTF - TRBJ1-2 - TRBV29-1
TGTGCCAGCAGCTTGGACCCGGGACTTACCGGATCGCAGTACTTC CASSLDPGLTGSQYF - TRBJ2-7 - TRBV5-6
TGTGCCAGCAGCCAAGATTGGGGGACCTCCTACAATGAGCAGTTCTTC CASSQDWGTSYNEQFF - TRBJ2-1 - TRBV4-2
TGCGCCAGCTCGGGGTCCCCCAACTATGGCTACACCTTC CASSGSPNYGYTF - TRBJ1-2 - TRBV5-1
TGTGCCAGCAGCTTAAACCAGGGGTCGTACAATGAGCAGTTCTTC CASSLNQGSYNEQFF - TRBJ2-1 - TRBV7-3
TGTGCCAGCACTCGGGACTGGGGCTCTGGGGCCAACGTCCTGACTTTC CASTRDWGSGANVLTF - TRBJ2-6 - TRBV9
TGTGCCAGCTCACCCGTTGACCTTCCCTCTGGGGCCAACGTCCTGACTTTC CASSPVDLPSGANVLTF - TRBJ2-6 - TRBV18
TGTGCCAGCTCACCGAGGCCGGGAGACACCATATATTTT CASSPRPGDTIYF once TRBJ1-3 - TRBV18
TGTGCCAGCAGCGTAGGGACTAGCGTCTACAATGAGCAGTTCTTC CASSVGTSVYNEQFF - TRBJ2-1 TRBD2 TRBV9
TGTGCCAGCAGTGGTCGGACAGGGAGTACTGAAGCTTTCTTT CASSGRTGSTEAFF - TRBJ1-1 TRBD1 TRBV25-1
TGCAGCATTGGAGGGGGTGCCGAGACCCAGTACTTC CSIGGGAETQYF - TRBJ2-5 - TRBV29-1
TGTGCCAGCAGTCAGGACAGGGGGTTCACAGATACGCAGTATTTT CASSQDRGFTDTQYF - TRBJ2-3 TRBD1 TRBV4-2
TGTGCCAGCAGCCCACCGGACAGGGGCCCCTACGAGCAGTACTTC CASSPPDRGPYEQYF - TRBJ2-7 TRBD1 TRBV7-9
TGCGCCAGCACCTCTAGCGGGAGTAGCTCCTACAATGAGCAGTTCTTC CASTSSGSSSYNEQFF - TRBJ2-1 TRBD2 TRBV5-1
TGCGCCAGCAGCTTGGGAGGGGCAGGGGCCAACGTCCTGACTTTC CASSLGGAGANVLTF - TRBJ2-6 - TRBV5-1
TGTGCCAGCAGTGAAGCAGGAGACTCGTACAATGAGCAGTTCTTC CASSEAGDSYNEQFF - TRBJ2-1 - TRBV2
TGTGCCAGCAGTTATGGAGGGGGCATTAATCAGCCCCAGCATTTT CASSYGGGINQPQHF - TRBJ1-5 TRBD1 TRBV6-6
TGTGCCAGTAGTCGTTCGGGACAGGGTGGTTTTGGGCGCTACGAGCAGTACTTC CASSRSGQGGFGRYEQYF - TRBJ2-7 TRBD1 TRBV19
TGTGCCAGCAGCGCATCGCGAGAACCCGGGGAGCTGTTTTTT CASSASREPGELFF once TRBJ2-2 - TRBV7-3
TGTGCCAGCAGTGTAAGGACAGGGGGGGTCAATGAGCAGTTCTTC CASSVRTGGVNEQFF - TRBJ2-1 TRBD1 TRBV6-1
TGTGCCAGCAGCTTGGCCGGGGTCTCCTACGAGCAGTACTTC CASSLAGVSYEQYF - TRBJ2-7 - TRBV5-6
TGTGCCAGTAGTTCCCTAGCCTATGAGCAGTTCTTC CASSSLAYEQFF - TRBJ2-1 - TRBV19
TGTGCCAGCTCACTCCTCCTTATTCCTGCAACTAATGAAAAACTGTTTTTT CASSLLLIPATNEKLFF - TRBJ1-4 - TRBV18
TGTGCCAGCAGCTCCCGCGGCGGGAGTAACGAGCAGTACTTC CASSSRGGSNEQYF - TRBJ2-7 TRBD2 TRBV7-3
TGTGCCAGCAGCCCCGCCGTTACCTACGAGCAGTACTTC CASSPAVTYEQYF - TRBJ2-7 - TRBV7-2
TGTGCCAGCAGCTTAGCCCGCCGGGTCACAGGGGATGAAAAACTGTTTTTT CASSLARRVTGDEKLFF - TRBJ1-4 TRBD1 TRBV7-9
TGCGCCAGCAGCCCTCCGGACCGCCCAGGAGAGACCCAGTACTTC CASSPPDRPGETQYF - TRBJ2-5 - TRBV5-1
TGTGCCAGCAGCTTGTGGGACAGAGAGAACCTTGGAAAACTGTTTTTT CASSLWDRENLGKLFF - TRBJ1-4 TRBD1 TRBV5-6
TGTGCCAGCTCACCGCCCGGGGAGCTGTTTTTT CASSPPGELFF - TRBJ2-2 - TRBV18
TGTGCCTGGAGTCGTCTTGGACAGGGTCCAGAAGAGACCCAGTACTTC CAWSRLGQGPEETQYF - TRBJ2-5 TRBD1 TRBV30
TGTGCCAGCAGCTTAGGAGGGGATACTGAAGCTTTCTTT CASSLGGDTEAFF once TRBJ1-1 - TRBV11-2
TGTGCCAGCAGTTCCTACCCTACTAGCGGGAGGGCCCGGATATTCAAAAACATTCAGTACTTC CASSSYPTSGRARIFKNIQYF - TRBJ2-4 TRBD2 TRBV6-9
TGTGCCAGCTCACAGCTAGCGGCCACAGATACGCAGTATTTT CASSQLAATDTQYF - TRBJ2-3 TRBD2 TRBV18
TGTGCCAGCAGCCCCCTGGGGCTTCAGGATATGGCAGATACGCAGTATTTT CASSPLGLQDMADTQYF once TRBJ2-3 - TRBV9
TGCGCCAGCAGCCTCGCGGGTGTAGGCACAGATACGCAGTATTTT CASSLAGVGTDTQYF once TRBJ2-3 - TRBV5-1
TGTGCCAGCAGAAGCCAGGCACAGGGCTGGCTTACTGGTGAGCAGTACTTC CASRSQAQGWLTGEQYF - TRBJ2-7 - TRBV27
TGTGCCAGTCAAAGCGGGGGCCATGGAAACACCATATATTTT CASQSGGHGNTIYF - TRBJ1-3 - TRBV19
TGTGCCAGCAGTCCCGACAGGAACTATGGCTACACCTTC CASSPDRNYGYTF few TRBJ1-2 - TRBV11-2
TGTGCCAGCAGCCAAGATTTGTCTAGCGGGAGGAGGGGGACCCAGTACTTC CASSQDLSSGRRGTQYF - TRBJ2-5 TRBD2 TRBV14
TGTGCCAGCAGCTTCAGCGCCGCTAGCACAGATACGCAGTATTTT CASSFSAASTDTQYF - TRBJ2-3 - TRBV11-2
TGCAGCGCTACAGGGATCGTGGACAATGAGCAGTTCTTC CSATGIVDNEQFF - TRBJ2-1 - TRBV29-1
TGTGCCAGCAATCCTGCCCACAGGGCTTCCTACGAGCAGTACTTC CASNPAHRASYEQYF once TRBJ2-7 - TRBV27
TGCGCCAGCAGCCAATTACCGGGACAGGCAACTAATGAAAAACTGTTTTTT CASSQLPGQATNEKLFF - TRBJ1-4 TRBD1 TRBV4-1
TGTGCCAGCAGCGTCGGTGGTCTTTACTACGAGCAGTACTTC CASSVGGLYYEQYF once TRBJ2-7 - TRBV28
TGTGCCAGCGGCCGGGACAGGGGGGACGAGCAGTACTTC CASGRDRGDEQYF - TRBJ2-7 TRBD1 TRBV6-1
TGTGCCAGCAGCGGAAAGGGGCGGGGCGCGGACGAGCAGTACTTC CASSGKGRGADEQYF - TRBJ2-7 - TRBV5-4
TGTGCCAGCAGCGTGTGGCCGGGAGGGCCGGGGAATGAGCAGTTCTTC CASSVWPGGPGNEQFF once TRBJ2-1 TRBD2 TRBV6-4
TGTGCCAGCAGTCGCGGGCTTAACACTGAAGCTTTCTTT CASSRGLNTEAFF - TRBJ1-1 - TRBV6-5
TGTGCCAGCAGCTCAATCGGGACAGGGGGTTCGCAAAAGACCCAGTACTTC CASSSIGTGGSQKTQYF - TRBJ2-5 TRBD1 TRBV7-2
TGTGCCAGCAGCCTAGGACGGGGGCACTCCTACAATGAGCAGTTCTTC CASSLGRGHSYNEQFF - TRBJ2-1 - TRBV7-3
TGTGCCAGCTCACCCGAGGGAGGCTCCTACAATGAGCAGTTCTTC CASSPEGGSYNEQFF - TRBJ2-1 - TRBV18
TGCGCCAGCACCGTAGTCTCAGGGGACACTGAAGCTTTCTTT CASTVVSGDTEAFF - TRBJ1-1 - TRBV5-1